The 18 T cell receptor beta chains below all came from one sample that was sequenced in a study of blood T cell repertoires in COVID-19. Sequencing used immunoSEQ multiplex PCR; TCRdb keeps in-frame clones, though not all of them. Seen here are under 350,000 clones, around 89% observed once, and the top ten hold approximately 4.2%. Sequenced input: peripheral blood. These receptors came from a man in his forties or fifties with acute or convalescent COVID-19.

The V gene is TRBV15, the J gene TRBJ1-1, with TRBD1 matching 12 bases. Germline V gene lookup returns CDR1 LNHNV and CDR2 YYDKDF (reference sequence). Trimming removed 4 bases from V and 5 bases from J; junction bases left unmatched: 14. The CDR3 has 18 amino acids. The CDR3: CATSTMSGTGGSRTEAFF. Written as DNA, the CDR3 is TGTGCCACCAGCACTATGTCCGGGACAGGGGGCTCGAGGACTGAAGCTTTCTTT.

The CDR3 DNA sequence: TGTGCCAGCAGCGACCCGGGGGGCGCCACAGATACGCAGTATTTT. Its translation: CASSDPGGATDTQYF. This rearrangement joins TRBV7-6 to TRBJ2-3; TRBD2 is a possible D gene (7 bases). Trimming stripped 5 bases from V and 2 bases from J, with 14 bases between. The germline gives CDR1 SGHVS, CDR2 FNYEAQ. CDR3 size: 15 residues.

The genes are TRBV3-1 (or the pseudogene TRBV3-2) and TRBJ1-4; TRBD1 agrees at 10 bases. The CDR3 runs to 14 residues. Germline V gives CDR1 LGHDT, CDR2 YNNKEL (reference sequence). Trimming took 4 bases from V and 8 from J; bases not matched to a gene: 4. In DNA form, the CDR3 reads TGTGCCAGCAGCCTTAGGACAGGGGGAGAAAAACTGTTTTTT. The encoded protein is CASSLRTGGEKLFF.

This sequence joins TRBV5-4 and TRBJ2-2, with D possibly matching TRBD2 (7 bases). The CDR3 totals 17 residues. The germline V and J ends were trimmed by 4 bases and 1 base, with 17 bases remaining between them. Germline CDR1 SGHNT, CDR2 YYREEE (reference sequence). CDR3 DNA sequence: TGTGCCAGCAGCAGATCCTCGGGGGGCATGAACACCGGGGAGCTGTTTTTT. Protein sequence: CASSRSSGGMNTGELFF.

The chain has TRBV9 and TRBJ2-5; 10 bases fit TRBD1. Unmatched junction bases numbered 11, after V lost 7 bases and J lost 5 bases. This CDR3 has 15 residues. Germline CDR1 and CDR2: SGDLS and YYNGEE. CDR3 bases: TGTGCCAGCGGCCCCATGACAGGGGGCGTGGAGACCCAGTACTTC. It yields the protein CASGPMTGGVETQYF.

V usage is TRBV11-2 and J usage is TRBJ1-4, with 7 bases lining up with TRBD1. Germline-derived CDR1 and CDR2 are SGHAT and FQNNGV. The CDR3 spans 16 residues. Unmatched junction bases numbered 8, after V lost 2 bases and J lost 5 bases. The CDR3 DNA sequence: TGTGCCAGCAGCTTAAGAGGGGGCAACGGGAATGAAAAACTGTTTTTT. Amino acid sequence: CASSLRGGNGNEKLFF.

The CDR3 region is CAWSRGQSIDEQFF. CDR3 nucleotides: TGTGCCTGGAGCCGAGGACAGAGTATCGATGAGCAGTTCTTC. This chain joins TRBV30 and TRBJ2-1; D possibly corresponds to TRBD1 (6 bases). With 3 bases removed from V and 8 bases from J, the gap between germline ends came to 17 bases. There are 14 residues in the CDR3. Germline assignment: CDR1 GTSNPN and CDR2 SVGIG (reference sequence).

This clone has just one count. V usage is TRBV10-1 and J usage is TRBJ1-2; D might be TRBD1 (6 bases). Trimming removed 10 bases at V and 0 bases at J, with 18 bases between. The CDR3 length is 15 residues. Germline CDR1 WNHNN, CDR2 SYGVQD (reference sequence). The CDR3 nucleotides read TGCGCCACCAGGGGTAGGGGGACAACTAACTATGGCTACACCTTC. Residues: CATRGRGTTNYGYTF.

V usage is TRBV6-5 and J usage is TRBJ1-4; the D is unclear. The length of the CDR3 is 13 residues. CDR1 and CDR2 from the germline V gene are MNHEY and SVGAGI. V was clipped by 8 bases and J by 4 bases, with 11 bases between them. Here the CDR3 reads CASRGWNNEKLFF. CDR3 bases: TGTGCCAGCCGCGGATGGAATAATGAAAAACTGTTTTTT.

The chain couples TRBV30 to TRBJ1-2; TRBD1 matches 7 bases. The CDR3 runs to 13 residues. Trimming cost V 7 bases and J 2 bases; bases outside gene matches: 7. CDR1 is GTSNPN, CDR2 SVGIG, per germline (reference sequence). The chain's CDR3 is CAFLDRTNYGYTF. The CDR3 DNA is TGTGCCTTTTTGGACAGGACGAACTATGGCTACACCTTC. Full variable domain (remainder filled in from reference TRBV30 and TRBJ1-2): SQTIHQWPATLVQPVGSPLSLECTVEGTSNPNLYWYRQAAGRGLQLLFYSVGIGQISSEVPQNLSASRPQDRQFILSSKKLLLSDSGFYLCAFLDRTNYGYTFGSGTRLTVV.

V usage is TRBV7-9 and J usage is TRBJ2-3; the match to TRBD2 covers 7 bases. The germline V gene encodes CDR1 SEHNR and CDR2 FQNEAQ (reference sequence). J lost 4 bases, V lost 6 bases, and 10 bases had no gene match. The CDR3 runs to 15 residues. This chain's CDR3 is CASSPGTTSSDTQYF. The DNA of the CDR3 is TGTGCCAGCAGTCCCGGGACTACCAGCTCAGATACGCAGTATTTT.

This chain joins TRBV10-3 and TRBJ2-2; 11 bases are a match to TRBD1. The CDR3 totals 14 residues. Germline trimming cut 9 bases from V and 6 bases from J; bases unmatched to any gene: 6. Germline V gene data show CDR1 as ENHRY and CDR2 as SYGVKD. The CDR3 nucleotides are TGTGCCATAGGACAGGGGGCGTTTGCCGGGGAGCTGTTTTTT. It specifies CAIGQGAFAGELFF.

V is TRBV6-2 or TRBV6-3 and J is TRBJ2-3, with 7 bases that match TRBD2. The CDR3 spans 14 residues. V lost 3 bases to trimming and J lost 6 bases; unmatched junction nucleotides: 6. Per the germline V gene, CDR1 is MNHEY and CDR2 is SVGEGT. CDR3 loop: CASSYFLGGDTQYF. The CDR3, as DNA: TGTGCCAGCAGTTATTTCTTGGGAGGGGATACGCAGTATTTT.

The J gene is TRBJ2-1, the V gene TRBV5-1, with 10 nucleotides matching TRBD2. Trimming at V came to 1 base and at J to 5 bases, leaving 9 bases not matched to a gene. Germline V gives CDR1 SGHRS, CDR2 YFSETQ. This CDR3 comprises 17 residues. The CDR3 bases are TGCGCCAGCAGCTTGCTACCGACTAGCGGGCTAAACAATGAGCAGTTCTTC. Amino acid sequence: CASSLLPTSGLNNEQFF.

This rearrangement joins TRBV3-1 (or the pseudogene TRBV3-2) to TRBJ1-5; TRBD1 agrees at 7 bases. V trimming: 5 bases; J trimming: 1 base; junction bases outside the gene matches: 5. The germline gives CDR1 LGHDT, CDR2 YNNKEL (reference sequence). The CDR3 is 15 residues long. The DNA of the CDR3 is TGTGCCAGCAGCTCAGGGGGTGAGAGCAATCAGCCCCAGCATTTT. Its protein product is CASSSGGESNQPQHF.

The V gene is TRBV6-2 or TRBV6-3, the J gene TRBJ2-3; 7 nucleotides agree with TRBD2. V lost 2 bases and J lost 0; bases outside the gene matches: 5. There are 16 residues in the CDR3. Germline V gene sequence: CDR1 MNHEY, CDR2 SVGEGT. This chain's CDR3 is CASSYGGRESTDTQYF. The CDR3 DNA reads as TGTGCCAGCAGTTACGGGGGGAGGGAAAGCACAGATACGCAGTATTTT.

The CDR3 DNA reads TGTGCCAGCAGCCAGGGACAGGTCGGGAATTCACCCCTCCACTTT. This encodes CASSQGQVGNSPLHF. J is TRBJ1-6 and V is TRBV14; TRBD1 agrees at 8 bases. Germline V gene data show CDR1 as SGHDN and CDR2 as FVKESK. V was pared by 3 bases and J by 7 bases, with 5 bases of the junction left unmatched. The CDR3 has 15 residues.

This rearrangement joins TRBV27 to TRBJ2-1, with 7 bases aligning to TRBD1. This CDR3 spans 14 amino acids. With 8 bases clipped from V and 8 bases from J, the junction kept 12 bases outside the gene matches. The germline V gene encodes CDR1 MNHEY and CDR2 SMNVEV (reference sequence). Here the CDR3 reads CASGATGFSDEQFF. DNA for the CDR3: TGTGCCAGCGGCGCGACAGGGTTTTCGGATGAGCAGTTCTTC.